The clone carrying this T cell receptor beta chain was counted only a few times. A single record per CDR3 protein comes from TCRdb applying MiXCR to the 5' RACE reads. The sample has under 140,000 distinct CDR3 sequences; roughly 12% are singletons. The record originates from a study of early T cells in non-severe SARS-CoV-2 infection. The receptor was isolated from an adult who was a healthcare worker with PCR-confirmed SARS-CoV-2 infection or an uninfected control (not recorded which). The sample was whole blood, taken at baseline.

Here the CDR3 reads CASTGQMNTEAFF. As DNA, the CDR3 is TGTGCCAGCACGGGGCAGATGAACACTGAAGCTTTCTTT. The chain carries TRBV6-5 and TRBJ1-1; the D gene is possibly TRBD1 (5 bases). Germline CDR1 is MNHEY and CDR2 is SVGAGI. V was pared by 7 bases and J by 0 bases, with 9 bases between. CDR3 length equals 13 residues.